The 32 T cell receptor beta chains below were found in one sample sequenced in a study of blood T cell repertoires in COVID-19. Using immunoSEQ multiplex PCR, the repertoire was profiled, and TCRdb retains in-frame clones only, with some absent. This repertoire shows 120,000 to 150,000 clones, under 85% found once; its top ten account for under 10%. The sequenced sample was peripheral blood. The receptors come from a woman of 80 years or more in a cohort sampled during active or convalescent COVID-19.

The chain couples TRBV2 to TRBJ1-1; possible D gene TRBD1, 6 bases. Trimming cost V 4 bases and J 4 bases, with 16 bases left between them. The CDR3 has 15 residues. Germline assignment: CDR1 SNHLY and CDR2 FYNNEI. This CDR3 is CASSGGQGLGTEAFF. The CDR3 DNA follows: TGTGCCAGCAGTGGGGGGCAGGGCTTGGGCACTGAAGCTTTCTTT.

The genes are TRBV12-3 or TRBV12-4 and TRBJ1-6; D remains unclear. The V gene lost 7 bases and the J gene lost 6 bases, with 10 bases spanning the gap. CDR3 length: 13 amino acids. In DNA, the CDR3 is TGTGCCAGCACCCTTAGCTTTAATTCACCCCTCCACTTT. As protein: CASTLSFNSPLHF.

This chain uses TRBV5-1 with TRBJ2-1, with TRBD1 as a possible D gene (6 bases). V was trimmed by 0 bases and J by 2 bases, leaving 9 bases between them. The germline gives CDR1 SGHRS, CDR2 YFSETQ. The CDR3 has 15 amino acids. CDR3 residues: CASSLVGQTYNEQFF. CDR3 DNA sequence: TGCGCCAGCAGCTTGGTAGGACAGACCTACAATGAGCAGTTCTTC.

CDR3 sequence: CASSQERGAGGPTGELFF. The CDR3 DNA reads as TGTGCCAGCAGCCAAGAAAGAGGTGCGGGGGGGCCGACCGGGGAGCTGTTTTTT. V gene TRBV4-2 combines with J gene TRBJ2-2, with 9 nucleotides matching TRBD2. Germline-derived CDR1 and CDR2 are LGHNA and YNFKEQ. Trimming took 0 bases from V and 5 from J; bases not matched to a gene: 10. This CDR3 has 18 residues.

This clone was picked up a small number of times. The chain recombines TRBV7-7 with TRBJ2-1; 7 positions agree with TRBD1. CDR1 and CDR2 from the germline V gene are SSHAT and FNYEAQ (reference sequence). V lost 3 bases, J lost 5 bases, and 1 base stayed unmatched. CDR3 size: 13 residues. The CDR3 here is CASSLGQHNEQFF. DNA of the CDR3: TGTGCCAGCAGCTTGGGACAGCACAATGAGCAGTTCTTC.

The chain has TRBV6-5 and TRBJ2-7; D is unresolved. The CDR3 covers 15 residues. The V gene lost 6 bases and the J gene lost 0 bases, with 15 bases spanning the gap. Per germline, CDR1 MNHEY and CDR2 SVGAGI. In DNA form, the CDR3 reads TGTGCCAGCAGGAAATACGTGGCCGCCTCCTACGAGCAGTACTTC. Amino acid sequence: CASRKYVAASYEQYF.

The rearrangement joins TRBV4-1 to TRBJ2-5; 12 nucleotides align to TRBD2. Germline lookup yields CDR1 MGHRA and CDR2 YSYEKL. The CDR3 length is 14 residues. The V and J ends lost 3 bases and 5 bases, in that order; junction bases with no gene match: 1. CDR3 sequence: CASSHTSGGETQYF. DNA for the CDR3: TGCGCCAGCAGCCATACTAGCGGGGGGGAGACCCAGTACTTC.

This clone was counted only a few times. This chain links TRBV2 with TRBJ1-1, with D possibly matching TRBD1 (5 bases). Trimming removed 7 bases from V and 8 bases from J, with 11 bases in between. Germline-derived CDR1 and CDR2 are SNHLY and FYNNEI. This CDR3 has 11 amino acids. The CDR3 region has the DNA TGTGCCAGCAAAAGCCGGGGGGAAGCTTTCTTT. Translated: CASKSRGEAFF.

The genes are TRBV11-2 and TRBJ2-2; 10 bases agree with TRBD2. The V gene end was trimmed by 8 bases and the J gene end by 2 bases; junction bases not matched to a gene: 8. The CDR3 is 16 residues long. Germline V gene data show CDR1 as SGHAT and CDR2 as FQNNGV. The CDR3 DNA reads TGTGCCAGCGGACGGATAGCGGGGGGCAACACCGGGGAGCTGTTTTTT. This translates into CASGRIAGGNTGELFF.

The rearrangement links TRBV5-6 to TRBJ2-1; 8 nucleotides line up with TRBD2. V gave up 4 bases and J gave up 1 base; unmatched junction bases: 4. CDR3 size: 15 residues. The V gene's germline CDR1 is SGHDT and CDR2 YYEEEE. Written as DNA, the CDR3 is TGTGCCAGCAGCCTCAGCGGGGGTTCCTACAATGAGCAGTTCTTC. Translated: CASSLSGGSYNEQFF.

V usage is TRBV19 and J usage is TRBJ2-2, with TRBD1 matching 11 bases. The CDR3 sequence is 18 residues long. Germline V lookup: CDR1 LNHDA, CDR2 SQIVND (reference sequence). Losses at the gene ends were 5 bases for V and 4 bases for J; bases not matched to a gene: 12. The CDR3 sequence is CASSEADRGRRGTGELFF. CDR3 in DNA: TGTGCCAGTAGTGAAGCGGACAGGGGGCGAAGGGGCACCGGGGAGCTGTTTTTT.

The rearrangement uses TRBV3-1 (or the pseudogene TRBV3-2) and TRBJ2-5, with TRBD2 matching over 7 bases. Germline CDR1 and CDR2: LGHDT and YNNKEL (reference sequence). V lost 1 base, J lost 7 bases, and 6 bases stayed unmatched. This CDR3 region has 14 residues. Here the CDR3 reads CASSQGGGKVTQYF. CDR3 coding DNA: TGTGCCAGCAGCCAAGGGGGGGGGAAAGTGACCCAGTACTTC.

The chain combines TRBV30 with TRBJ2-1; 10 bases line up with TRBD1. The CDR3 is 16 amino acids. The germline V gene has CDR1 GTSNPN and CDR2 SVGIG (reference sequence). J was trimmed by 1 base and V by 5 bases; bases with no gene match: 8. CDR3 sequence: CAWEMGQGTSYNEQFF. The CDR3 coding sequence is TGTGCCTGGGAAATGGGACAGGGGACATCCTACAATGAGCAGTTCTTC.

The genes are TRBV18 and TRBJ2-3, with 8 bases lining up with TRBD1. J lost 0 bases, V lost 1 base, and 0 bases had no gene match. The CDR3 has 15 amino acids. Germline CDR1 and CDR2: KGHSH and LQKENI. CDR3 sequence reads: CASSPRTGSTDTQYF. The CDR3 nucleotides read TGTGCCAGCTCACCACGGACAGGGAGCACAGATACGCAGTATTTT.

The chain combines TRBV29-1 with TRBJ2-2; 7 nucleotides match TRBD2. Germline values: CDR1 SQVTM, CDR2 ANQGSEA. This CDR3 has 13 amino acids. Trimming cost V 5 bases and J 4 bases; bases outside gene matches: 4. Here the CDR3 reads CSVRGVGTGELFF. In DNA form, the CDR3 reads TGCAGCGTTCGGGGGGTTGGCACCGGGGAGCTGTTTTTT.

In DNA, the CDR3 is TGCAGCGCCTGGAGCGGGGGGGGTGATGAAAAACTGTTTTTT. Translation gives CSAWSGGGDEKLFF. The chain recombines TRBV29-1 with TRBJ1-4, with D possibly TRBD1 on 5 matching bases. Germline V gene data show CDR1 as SQVTM and CDR2 as ANQGSEA. The CDR3 loop spans 14 amino acids. V lost 7 bases to trimming and J lost 6 bases, with 18 bases between them.

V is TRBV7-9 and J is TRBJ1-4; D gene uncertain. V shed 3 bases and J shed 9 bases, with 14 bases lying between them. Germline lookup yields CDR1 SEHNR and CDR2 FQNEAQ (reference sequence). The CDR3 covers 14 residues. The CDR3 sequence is CASSFAHPFKKLFF. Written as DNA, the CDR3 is TGTGCCAGCAGCTTTGCACATCCGTTCAAAAAACTGTTTTTT.

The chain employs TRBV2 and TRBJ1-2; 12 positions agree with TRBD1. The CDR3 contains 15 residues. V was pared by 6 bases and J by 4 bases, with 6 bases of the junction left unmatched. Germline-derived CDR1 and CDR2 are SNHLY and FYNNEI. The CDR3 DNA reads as TGTGCCAGCAGCCTTGTGGGACAGGGGGCCTATGGCTACACCTTC. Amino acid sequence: CASSLVGQGAYGYTF.

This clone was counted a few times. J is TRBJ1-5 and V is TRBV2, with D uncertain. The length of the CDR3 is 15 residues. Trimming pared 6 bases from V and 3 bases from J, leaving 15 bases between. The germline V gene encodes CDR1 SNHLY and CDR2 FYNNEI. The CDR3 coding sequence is TGTGCCAGCAGGGCTGACACGGCGTACAATCAGCCCCAGCATTTT. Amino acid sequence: CASRADTAYNQPQHF.

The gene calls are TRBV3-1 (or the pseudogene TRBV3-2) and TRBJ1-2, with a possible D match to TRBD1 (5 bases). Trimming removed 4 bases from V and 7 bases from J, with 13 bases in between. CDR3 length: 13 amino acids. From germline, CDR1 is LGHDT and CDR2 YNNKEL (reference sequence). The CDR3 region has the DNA TGTGCCAGCAGCCGTGGGCCAGGGTTTGGCTACACCTTC. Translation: CASSRGPGFGYTF.

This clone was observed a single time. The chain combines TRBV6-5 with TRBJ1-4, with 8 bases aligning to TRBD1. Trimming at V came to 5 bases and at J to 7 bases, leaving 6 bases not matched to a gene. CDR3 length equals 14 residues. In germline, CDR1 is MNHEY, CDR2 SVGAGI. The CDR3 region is CASSPWTGSEKLFF. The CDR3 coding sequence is TGTGCCAGCAGTCCATGGACAGGGAGTGAAAAACTGTTTTTT.

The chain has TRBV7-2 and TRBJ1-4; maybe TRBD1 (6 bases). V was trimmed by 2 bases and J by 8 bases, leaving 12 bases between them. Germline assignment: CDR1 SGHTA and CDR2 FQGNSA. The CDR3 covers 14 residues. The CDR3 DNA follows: TGTGCCAGCAGCTTACTGGGGGCGGAGGAAAAACTGTTTTTT. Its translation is CASSLLGAEEKLFF.

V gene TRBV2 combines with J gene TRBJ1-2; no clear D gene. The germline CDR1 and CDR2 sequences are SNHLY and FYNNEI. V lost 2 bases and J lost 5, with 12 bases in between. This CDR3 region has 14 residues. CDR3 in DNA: TGTGCCAGCAGTGAATTTTGGAGTGATTATGGCTACACCTTC. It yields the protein CASSEFWSDYGYTF.

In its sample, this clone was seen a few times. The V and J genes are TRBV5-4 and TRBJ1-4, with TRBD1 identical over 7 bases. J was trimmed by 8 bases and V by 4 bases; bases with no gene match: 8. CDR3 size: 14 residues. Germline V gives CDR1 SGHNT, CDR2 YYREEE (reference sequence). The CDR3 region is CASSDRVGGEKLFF. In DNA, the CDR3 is TGTGCCAGCAGCGACAGGGTGGGTGGAGAAAAACTGTTTTTT.

CDR3 coding DNA: TGTGCCTGGAGCGCCTTTGGGACAGGGGGCCACACCTTC. Its translation is CAWSAFGTGGHTF. The chain employs TRBV30 and TRBJ1-2; TRBD1 matches at 12 bases. The CDR3 totals 13 residues. The J segment lost 12 bases and the V segment lost 3 bases, leaving 8 bases of the junction unmatched. The germline gives CDR1 GTSNPN, CDR2 SVGIG (reference sequence).

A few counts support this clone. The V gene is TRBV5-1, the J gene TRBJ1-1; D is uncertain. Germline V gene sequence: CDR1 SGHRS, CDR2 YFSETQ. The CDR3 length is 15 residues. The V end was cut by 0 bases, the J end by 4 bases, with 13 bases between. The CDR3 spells CASSLGEVVGTEAFF. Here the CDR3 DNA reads TGCGCCAGCAGCTTGGGTGAGGTAGTCGGCACTGAAGCTTTCTTT.

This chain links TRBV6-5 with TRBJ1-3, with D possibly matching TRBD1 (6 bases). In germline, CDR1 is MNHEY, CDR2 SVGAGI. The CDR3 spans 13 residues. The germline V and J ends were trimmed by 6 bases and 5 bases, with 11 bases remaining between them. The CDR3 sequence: CASSRGGRNTIYF. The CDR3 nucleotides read TGTGCCAGCAGCAGAGGGGGTCGAAACACCATATATTTT.

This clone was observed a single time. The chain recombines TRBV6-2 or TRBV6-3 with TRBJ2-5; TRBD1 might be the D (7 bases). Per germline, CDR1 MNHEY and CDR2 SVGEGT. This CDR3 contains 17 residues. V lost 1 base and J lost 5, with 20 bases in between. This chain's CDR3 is CASSYFPGQAGGETQYF. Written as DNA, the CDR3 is TGTGCCAGCAGTTACTTCCCCGGACAGGCTGGGGGGGAGACCCAGTACTTC.

The CDR3 DNA sequence: TGTGCCTGGAGTGTCGCCTACGAGCAGTACTTC. The encoded protein is CAWSVAYEQYF. The V gene is TRBV30, the J gene TRBJ2-7; D remains ambiguous. The CDR3 length is 11 residues. Trimming left V 0 bases short and J 2 bases short, with 2 bases between. Germline lookup yields CDR1 GTSNPN and CDR2 SVGIG (reference sequence).

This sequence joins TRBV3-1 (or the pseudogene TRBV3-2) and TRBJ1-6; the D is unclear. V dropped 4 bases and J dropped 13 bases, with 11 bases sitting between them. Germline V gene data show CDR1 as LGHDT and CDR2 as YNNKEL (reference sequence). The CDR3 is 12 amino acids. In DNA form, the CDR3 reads TGTGCCAGCAGCCCCGCGGGTGGGCCCCTCCACTTT. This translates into CASSPAGGPLHF.

CDR3 region: CASSSGTSGGETQYF. CDR3 sequence (DNA): TGTGCCAGCAGTTCCGGGACTAGCGGGGGGGAGACCCAGTACTTC. The chain employs TRBV7-2 and TRBJ2-5, with 15 bases identical to TRBD2. The CDR3 covers 15 residues. The V gene's germline CDR1 is SGHTA and CDR2 FQGNSA. Trimming removed 6 bases from V and 5 bases from J; junction bases left unmatched: 4.

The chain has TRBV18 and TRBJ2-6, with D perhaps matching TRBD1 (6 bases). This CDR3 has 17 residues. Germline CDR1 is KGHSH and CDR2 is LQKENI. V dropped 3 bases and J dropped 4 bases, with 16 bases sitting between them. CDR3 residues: CASSPLDRGFGANVLTF. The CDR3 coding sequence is TGTGCCAGCTCACCTTTGGACAGAGGGTTCGGGGCCAACGTCCTGACTTTC.